This T cell receptor (beta chain) appears in the sequencing data of a study of glioma-infiltrating T cells after dendritic cell vaccination. Study details: Glioblastoma patients came from Phase I and II dendritic cell vaccination trials.

This CDR3 is 17 amino acids long. The germline V gene encodes CDR1 LNHDA and CDR2 SQIVND (reference sequence). Trimming pared 3 bases from V and 0 bases from J, leaving 15 bases between. This clone was detected once. Its specificity is unknown. Findings and caveats of the study: The cohort had few patients with full blood and tumor sets.

All glioblastoma patients lacked an isocitrate dehydrogenase mutation. Up to 2 ug genomic DNA was used for TCRB CDR3 amplification. The method was immunoSEQ multiplex PCR; TCRdb's version includes in-frame clones alone and lacks a portion of them. This sample carries about 73,000 clones, around 80% of them seen once, and the ten largest clones take around 1.9%. The TCR originated in a human donor with glioblastoma. This material consisted of blood, taken before dendritic cell vaccination. The rearrangement joins TRBV19 to TRBJ2-1; perhaps TRBD2 as D (6 bases). The CDR3 DNA sequence: TGTGCCAGTAGTATCTTGATTAAGGGAGGCTCCTACAATGAGCAGTTCTTC. Translation gives CASSILIKGGSYNEQFF.